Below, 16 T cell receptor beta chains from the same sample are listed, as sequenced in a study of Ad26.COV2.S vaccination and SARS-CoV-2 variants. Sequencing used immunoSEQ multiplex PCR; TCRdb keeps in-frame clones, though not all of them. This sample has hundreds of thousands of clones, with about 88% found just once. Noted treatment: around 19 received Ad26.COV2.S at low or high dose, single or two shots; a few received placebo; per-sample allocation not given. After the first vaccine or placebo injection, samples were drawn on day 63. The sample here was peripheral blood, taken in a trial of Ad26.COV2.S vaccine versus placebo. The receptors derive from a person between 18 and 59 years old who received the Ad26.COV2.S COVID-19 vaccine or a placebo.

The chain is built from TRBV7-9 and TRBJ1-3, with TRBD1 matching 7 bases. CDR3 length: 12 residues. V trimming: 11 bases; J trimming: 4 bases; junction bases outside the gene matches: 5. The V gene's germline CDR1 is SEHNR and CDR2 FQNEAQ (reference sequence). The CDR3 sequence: CAQGVAGNTIYF. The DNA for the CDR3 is TGTGCCCAGGGGGTTGCGGGAAACACCATATATTTT.

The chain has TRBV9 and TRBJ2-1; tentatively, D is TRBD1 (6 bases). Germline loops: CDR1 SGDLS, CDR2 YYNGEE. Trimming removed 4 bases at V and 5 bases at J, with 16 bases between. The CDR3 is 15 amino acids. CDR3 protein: CASSIRTASNNEQFF. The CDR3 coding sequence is TGTGCCAGCAGCATCCGGACAGCGAGTAACAATGAGCAGTTCTTC.

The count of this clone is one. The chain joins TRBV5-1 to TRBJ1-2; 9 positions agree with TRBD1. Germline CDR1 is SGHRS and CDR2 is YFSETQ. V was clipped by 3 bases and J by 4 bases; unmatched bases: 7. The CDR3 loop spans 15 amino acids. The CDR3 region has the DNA TGCGCCAGCAGCTATACTCCGGGACAGGGCTATGGCTACACCTTC. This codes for CASSYTPGQGYGYTF.

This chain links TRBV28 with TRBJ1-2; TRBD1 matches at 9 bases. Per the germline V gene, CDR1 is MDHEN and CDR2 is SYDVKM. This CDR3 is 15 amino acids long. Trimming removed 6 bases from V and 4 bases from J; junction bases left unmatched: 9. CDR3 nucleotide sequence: TGTGCCAGCAGCGCCCCGGACAGGGGTTTCTATGGCTACACCTTC. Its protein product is CASSAPDRGFYGYTF.

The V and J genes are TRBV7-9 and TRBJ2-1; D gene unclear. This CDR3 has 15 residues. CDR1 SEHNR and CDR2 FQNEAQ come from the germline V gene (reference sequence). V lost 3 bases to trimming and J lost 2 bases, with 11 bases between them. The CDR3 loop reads CASSFFAVTYNEQFF. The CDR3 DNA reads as TGTGCCAGCAGCTTCTTCGCGGTGACCTACAATGAGCAGTTCTTC.

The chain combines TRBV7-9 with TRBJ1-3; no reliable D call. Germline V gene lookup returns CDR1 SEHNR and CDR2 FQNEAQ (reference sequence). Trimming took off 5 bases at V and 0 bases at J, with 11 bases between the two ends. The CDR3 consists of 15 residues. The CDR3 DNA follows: TGTGCCAGCAGCCCCGTCTCTACCTCTGGAAACACCATATATTTT. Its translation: CASSPVSTSGNTIYF.

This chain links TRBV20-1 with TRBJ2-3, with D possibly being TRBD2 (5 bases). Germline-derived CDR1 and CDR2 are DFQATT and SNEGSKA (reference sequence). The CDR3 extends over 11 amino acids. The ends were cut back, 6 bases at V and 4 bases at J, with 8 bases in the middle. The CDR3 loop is CSALRADTQYF. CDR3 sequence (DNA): TGCAGTGCGCTGCGGGCAGATACGCAGTATTTT.

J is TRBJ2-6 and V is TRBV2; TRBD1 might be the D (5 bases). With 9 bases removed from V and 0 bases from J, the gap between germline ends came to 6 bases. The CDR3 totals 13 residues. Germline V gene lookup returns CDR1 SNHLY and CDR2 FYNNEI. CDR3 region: CASDSSGANVLTF. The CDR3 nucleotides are TGTGCCAGTGACAGCTCTGGGGCCAACGTCCTGACTTTC.

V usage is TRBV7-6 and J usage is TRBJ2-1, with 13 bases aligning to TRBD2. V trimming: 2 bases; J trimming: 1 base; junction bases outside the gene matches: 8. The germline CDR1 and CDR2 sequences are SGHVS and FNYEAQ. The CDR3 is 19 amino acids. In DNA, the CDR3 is TGTGCCAGCAGCTTAAGTCACGGACTAGCGGGAGTATCCTACAATGAGCAGTTCTTC. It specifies CASSLSHGLAGVSYNEQFF.

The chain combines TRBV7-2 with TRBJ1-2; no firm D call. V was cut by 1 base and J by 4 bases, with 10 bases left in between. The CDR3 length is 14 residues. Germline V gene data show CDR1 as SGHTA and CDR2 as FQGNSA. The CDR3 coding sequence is TGTGCCAGCAGCTTAGGGGTACGCCTCTATGGCTACACCTTC. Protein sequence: CASSLGVRLYGYTF.

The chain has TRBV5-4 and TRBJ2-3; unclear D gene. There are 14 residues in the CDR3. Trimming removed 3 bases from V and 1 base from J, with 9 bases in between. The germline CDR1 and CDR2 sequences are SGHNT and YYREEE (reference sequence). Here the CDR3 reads CASSSDPGTDTQYF. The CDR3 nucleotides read TGTGCCAGCAGCTCGGACCCGGGCACAGATACGCAGTATTTT.

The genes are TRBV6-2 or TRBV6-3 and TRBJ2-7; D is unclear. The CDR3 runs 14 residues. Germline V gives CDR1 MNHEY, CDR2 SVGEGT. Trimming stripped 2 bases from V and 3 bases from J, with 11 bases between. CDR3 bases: TGTGCCAGCAGTTACGGGTCCTACTACTACGAGCAGTACGTC. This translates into CASSYGSYYYEQYV.

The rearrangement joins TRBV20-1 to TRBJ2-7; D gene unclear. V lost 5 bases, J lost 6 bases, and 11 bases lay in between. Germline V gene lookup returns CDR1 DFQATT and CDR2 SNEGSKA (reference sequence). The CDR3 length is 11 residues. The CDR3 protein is CSASDGLEQYV. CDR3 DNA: TGCAGTGCTTCTGACGGGCTCGAGCAGTACGTC.

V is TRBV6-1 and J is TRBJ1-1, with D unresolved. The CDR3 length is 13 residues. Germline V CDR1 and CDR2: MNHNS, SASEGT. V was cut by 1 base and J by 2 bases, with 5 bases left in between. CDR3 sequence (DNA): TGTGCCAGCAGTGAAGAGGGTAACACTGAAGCTTTCTTT. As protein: CASSEEGNTEAFF.

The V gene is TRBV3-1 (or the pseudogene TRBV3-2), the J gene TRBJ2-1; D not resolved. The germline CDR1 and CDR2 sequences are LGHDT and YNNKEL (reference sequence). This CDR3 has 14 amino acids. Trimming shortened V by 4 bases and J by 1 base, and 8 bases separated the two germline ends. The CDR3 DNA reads TGTGCCAGCAGCCCATTAAGGTCCTACAATGAGCAGTTCTTC. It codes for CASSPLRSYNEQFF.

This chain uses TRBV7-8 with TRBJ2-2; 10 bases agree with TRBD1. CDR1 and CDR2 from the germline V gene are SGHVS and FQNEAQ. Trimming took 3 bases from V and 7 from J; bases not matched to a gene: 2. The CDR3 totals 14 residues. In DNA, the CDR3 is TGTGCCAGCAGCTTGACAGGGGGCGTCGGGGAGCTGTTTTTT. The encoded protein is CASSLTGGVGELFF.